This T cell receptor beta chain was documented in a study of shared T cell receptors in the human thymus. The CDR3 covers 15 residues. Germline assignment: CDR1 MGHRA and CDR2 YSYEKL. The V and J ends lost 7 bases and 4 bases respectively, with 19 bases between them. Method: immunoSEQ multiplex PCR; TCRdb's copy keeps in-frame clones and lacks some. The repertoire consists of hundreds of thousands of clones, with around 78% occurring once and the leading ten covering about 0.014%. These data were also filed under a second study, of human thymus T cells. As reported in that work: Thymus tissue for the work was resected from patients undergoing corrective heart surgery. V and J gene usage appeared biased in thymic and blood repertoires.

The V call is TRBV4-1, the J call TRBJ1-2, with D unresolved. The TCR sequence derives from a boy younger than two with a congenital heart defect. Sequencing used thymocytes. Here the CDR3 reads CASNHASTRSYGYTF. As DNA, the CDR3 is TGCGCCAGCAACCACGCCTCGACTCGGAGCTATGGCTACACCTTC.